The T cell receptor beta chain described here comes from a study of identical twins. Germline V gives CDR1 SGHRS, CDR2 YFSETQ. The V and J ends lost 1 base and 6 bases, in that order; junction bases with no gene match: 8. The CDR3 covers 15 residues. In every case, the donor was a healthy Caucasian. This clonotype appeared many times. What it binds is unknown. Template switching (which added a universal primer site) was used, and cDNA carried unique molecular identifiers. TCRdb passed the 5' RACE reads through MiXCR, listing each CDR3 protein once. The sample contains more than 250,000 distinct CDR3 sequences, roughly 8.6% of which appear only once. Overall study findings and caveats: High-abundance cord blood beta clonotypes had fewer insertions; memory repertoires showed none.

These data were also filed under a second study, of yellow fever vaccine responses in identical twins.

Material: memory (CD45RO+) T cells sorted from blood. The V and J genes are TRBV5-1 and TRBJ2-3; 7 bases fit TRBD1. The sequence came from a young woman in good health. The CDR3 loop reads CASSLSTQGSDTQYF. The CDR3, as DNA: TGCGCCAGCAGCTTGTCCACACAGGGGTCGGATACGCAGTATTTT.